The sequence of this T cell receptor (beta chain) was determined in a study of T cells in Graves' hyperthyroidism and ophthalmopathy. Notes on the study in general: Stable hyperthyroidism and ophthalmopathy were separated using 13 V-J signatures.

V shed 2 bases and J shed 1 base, with 13 bases lying between them. The CDR3 contains 16 residues. This clonotype was observed many times. The target antigen is unknown. Template material for amplifying TCR beta CDR3 regions consisted of RNA transcripts. A first-round RT-PCR of the TCR CDR3 used the HTBI primer set. One entry per CDR3 protein, called by TCRdb with MiXCR from the multiplex PCR reads. The sample includes 300,000 to 400,000 distinct CDR3 sequences, less than 20% of them seen just once. The chain couples TRBV12-3 or TRBV12-4 to TRBJ2-3, with D possibly TRBD2 on 5 matching bases. This TCR was sampled from a man aged 18 to 29 with Graves' ophthalmopathy. The sequenced sample consisted of blood. As DNA, the CDR3 is TGTGCCAGCAGTTTATCATCGGGGAGCCGCACAGATACGCAGTATTTT. Translating it yields CASSLSSGSRTDTQYF.